This record looks at one TCR beta chain sequence and its context. Its antigen remains unknown. This CDR3 is built from 15 residues. V lost 4 bases to trimming and J lost 7 bases; unmatched junction nucleotides: 7. Germline V gene data show CDR1 as LGHDT and CDR2 as YNNKEL (reference sequence). The T cells that were sequenced for TCR beta were CD8+ and CD4+ cells from blood. Controls were drawn from healthy donors and were matched for age and sex. cDNA came from approximately 0.5 to 1 ug RNA primed by random hexamers. By means of immunoSEQ multiplex PCR, TCR beta CDR3 spanning 54 Vbeta and 13 Jbeta underwent amplification. TCRdb used MiXCR to reprocess the immunoSEQ multiplex PCR reads, holding one entry per CDR3 protein. The repertoire includes 90,000 to 150,000 distinct CDR3 sequences, around 95% of them detected once, and 0.095% to 0.1% sits in the top ten. This sample was included in a study of CD8 T cells in Susac syndrome. Notes on the study in general: In its TCR sequencing and HLA analysis, the study acknowledged that the number of individuals was relatively small.

Sequenced material: CD4+ T cells from PBMCs. The genes are TRBV3-1 and TRBJ1-6, with 7 bases identical to TRBD1. This TCR came from a human donor in good health. The CDR3 DNA reads as TGTGCCAGCAGCCTGGAGGGACAGCAGAATTCACCCCTCCACTTT. Its translation is CASSLEGQQNSPLHF.